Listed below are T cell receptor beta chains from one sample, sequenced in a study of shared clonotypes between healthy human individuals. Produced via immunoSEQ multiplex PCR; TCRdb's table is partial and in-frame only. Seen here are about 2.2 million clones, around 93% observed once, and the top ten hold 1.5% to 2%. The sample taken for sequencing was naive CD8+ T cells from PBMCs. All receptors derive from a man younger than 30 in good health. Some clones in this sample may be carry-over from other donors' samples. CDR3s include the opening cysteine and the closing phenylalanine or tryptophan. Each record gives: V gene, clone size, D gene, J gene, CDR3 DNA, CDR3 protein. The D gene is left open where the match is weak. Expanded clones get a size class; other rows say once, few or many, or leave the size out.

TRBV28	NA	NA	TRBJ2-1	TGTGCCACCCATCGTCGGGGACCTAGCTCCTACAATGAGCAGTTCTTC	CATHRRGPSSYNEQFF
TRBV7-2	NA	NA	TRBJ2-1	TGTGCCAGCAGCTTGTATTCGTACGGTCTGTACAATGAGCAGTTCTTC	CASSLYSYGLYNEQFF
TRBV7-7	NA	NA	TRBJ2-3	TGTGCCAGCAGCTCTCTCTTATCAGATACGCAGTATTTT	CASSSLLSDTQYF
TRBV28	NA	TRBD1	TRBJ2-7	TGTGCCAGCACCTCCGGGACAGACTCCTACGAGCAGTACTTC	CASTSGTDSYEQYF
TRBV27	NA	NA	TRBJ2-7	TGTGCCAGCAGTCTGTGGGGAGTGGACAACGAGCAGTACTTC	CASSLWGVDNEQYF
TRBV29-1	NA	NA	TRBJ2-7	TGCAGCGTAGAAATTACAGGTCCTTCCTACGAGCAGTACTTC	CSVEITGPSYEQYF
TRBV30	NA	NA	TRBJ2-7	TGTGCCTGGAGTCTCCGGGACCTCGGCCTCCACTACGAGCAGTACTTC	CAWSLRDLGLHYEQYF
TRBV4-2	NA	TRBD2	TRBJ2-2	TGTGCCAGCAGCTATAGCGGGAGGAAAGGCGGGGAGCTGTTTTTT	CASSYSGRKGGELFF
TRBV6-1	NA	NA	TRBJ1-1	TGTGCCTTACAGGCAGGGGTCGTTGAAGCTTTCTTT	CALQAGVVEAFF
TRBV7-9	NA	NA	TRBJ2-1	TGTGCCAGCAGCGAAAGAACAGGGGAGCAGTTCTTC	CASSERTGEQFF
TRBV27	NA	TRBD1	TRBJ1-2	TGTGCCAGCAGTTTAAGGGTCTCGGAGACAGGGGAAGGCTACACCTTC	CASSLRVSETGEGYTF
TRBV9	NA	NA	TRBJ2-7	TGTGCCAGCAGCGTATCCTGGGGCACTCCCTACGAGCAGTACTTC	CASSVSWGTPYEQYF
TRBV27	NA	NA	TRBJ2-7	TGTGCCAGCAGGATAAAGGGGGGAGGCAAGTACGAGCAGTACTTC	CASRIKGGGKYEQYF
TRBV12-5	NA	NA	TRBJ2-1	TGTGCTAGTGGGCCCGGGCCCGTCTACAATGAGCAGTTCTTC	CASGPGPVYNEQFF
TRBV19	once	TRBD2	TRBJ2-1	TGTGCCAGCCGCGATCTAGCGGACCCCTACAATGAGCAGTTCTTC	CASRDLADPYNEQFF
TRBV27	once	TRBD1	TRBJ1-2	TGTGCCAGCAGTGAAACAGGGGGCTACCGTGGCTACACCTTC	CASSETGGYRGYTF
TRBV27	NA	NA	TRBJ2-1	TGTGCCAGCAGTTGGGGTGGGGGCTCCTACAATGAGCAGTTCTTC	CASSWGGGSYNEQFF
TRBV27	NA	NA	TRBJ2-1	TGTGCCAGCAGTTTAAGCGGACCCTACAATGAGCAGTTCTTC	CASSLSGPYNEQFF
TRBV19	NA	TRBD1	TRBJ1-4	TGTGCCAGTAGTATCGACAGGGAGGGAAGTGAAAAACTGTTTTTT	CASSIDREGSEKLFF
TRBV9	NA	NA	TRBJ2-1	TGTGCCAGCAGCGGTCCCTCCGGGGGCGGGAAGTACAATGAGCAGTTCTTC	CASSGPSGGGKYNEQFF
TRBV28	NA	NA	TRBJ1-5	TGTGCCAGCACCGGGATGGGCAATCAGCCCCAGCATTTT	CASTGMGNQPQHF
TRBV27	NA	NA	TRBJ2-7	TGTGCCAGCAGTTTTTCCCTAAAACCCTACGAGCAGTACTTC	CASSFSLKPYEQYF
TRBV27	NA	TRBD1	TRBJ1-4	TGTGCCAGCAGTTCCCACTTAACAGGGGGCGCCCCTAATGAAAAACTGTTTTTT	CASSSHLTGGAPNEKLFF
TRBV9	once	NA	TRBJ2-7	TGTGCCAGCAGCGTAGAAGGGACATCCTACGAGCAGTACTTC	CASSVEGTSYEQYF
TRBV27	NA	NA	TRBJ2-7	TGTGCCACGGGACTCGATTCCTACGAGCAGTACTTC	CATGLDSYEQYF
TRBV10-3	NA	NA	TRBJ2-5	TGTGCCATCAGTGAGTCGGGTGGGGAGAAGACCCAGTACTTC	CAISESGGEKTQYF
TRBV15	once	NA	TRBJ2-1	TGTGCCACCGGCGGCCGGCGGAATGAGCAGTTCTTC	CATGGRRNEQFF
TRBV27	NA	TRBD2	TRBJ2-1	TGTGCCAGCAGTAAATCATTGGGGCTAGCGGGGAATTACTACAATGAGCAGTTCTTC	CASSKSLGLAGNYYNEQFF
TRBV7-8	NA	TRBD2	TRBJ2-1	TGTGCCAGCAGCTTGGGAATCACGGAGCCCCGGGGGGTTTACAATGAGCAGTTCTTC	CASSLGITEPRGVYNEQFF
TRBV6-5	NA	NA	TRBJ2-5	TGTGCCAGCAGTTACTCGCCTGGGACCCCACAAGAGACCCAGTACTTC	CASSYSPGTPQETQYF
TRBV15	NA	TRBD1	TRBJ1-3	TGTGCCACCAGCAGGGACAGGTCCTCTGGAAACACCATATATTTT	CATSRDRSSGNTIYF
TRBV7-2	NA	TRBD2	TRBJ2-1	TGTGCCAGCAGCTTGGGACTAGCGGGAGTTAGTGAGCAGTTCTTC	CASSLGLAGVSEQFF
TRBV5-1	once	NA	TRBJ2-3	TGCGCCAGCAGTAGCGCCCTAAGGAGGGATACGCAGTATTTT	CASSSALRRDTQYF
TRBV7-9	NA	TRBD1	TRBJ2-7	TGTGCCAGCAGCTTTACCGGGACAGGGACGGACTACGAGCAGTACTTC	CASSFTGTGTDYEQYF
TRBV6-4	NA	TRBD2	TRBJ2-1	TGTGCCAGCAGCGGGAGGTTAACCGGAGTTTACAATGAGCAGTTCTTC	CASSGRLTGVYNEQFF
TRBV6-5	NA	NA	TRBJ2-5	TGTGCCAGCAGTTACAATGGGGAGACCCAGTACTTC	CASSYNGETQYF
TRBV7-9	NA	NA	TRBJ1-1	TGTGCCAGCAGCCCCCCGGGGCCCACTGAAGCTTTCTTT	CASSPPGPTEAFF
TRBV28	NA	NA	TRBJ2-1	TGTGCCAGCTGGGGAGGACGGGACACCTTCTCCTACAATGAGCAGTTCTTC	CASWGGRDTFSYNEQFF
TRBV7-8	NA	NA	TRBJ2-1	TGTGCCAGCAGCTCGGGGCGACGGGCTCACAATGAGCAGTTCTTC	CASSSGRRAHNEQFF
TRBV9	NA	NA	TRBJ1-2	TGTGCCAGCAGCGTTGGGGGTTCTAACTATGGCTACACCTTC	CASSVGGSNYGYTF
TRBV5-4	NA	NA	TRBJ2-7	TGTGCCAGCAGCACAGGGAGGTACGAGCAGTACTTC	CASSTGRYEQYF
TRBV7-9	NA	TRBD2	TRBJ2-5	TGTGCCAGCAGCTTAGGGCTAGCGGGAGATCAGGGAGAGACCCAGTACTTC	CASSLGLAGDQGETQYF
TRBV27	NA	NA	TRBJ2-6	TGTGCCAGCAGTTCCGGGGGGGCCAACGTCCTGACTTTC	CASSSGGANVLTF
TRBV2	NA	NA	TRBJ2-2	TGTGCCAGCAGGTTAATAACGGGGATCACCGGGGAGCTGTTTTTT	CASRLITGITGELFF
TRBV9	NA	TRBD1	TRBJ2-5	TGTGCCAGCAGCGGTACAGGGGGGAGAGAGACCCAGTACTTC	CASSGTGGRETQYF
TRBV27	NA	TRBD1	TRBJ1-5	TGTGCCAGCAGTTTCCTGGGACAGGGGGCTCTCCAGACCCAGCATTTT	CASSFLGQGALQTQHF
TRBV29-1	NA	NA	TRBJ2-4	TGCAGCGTTGAAGATATTACGTGGAACATTCAGTACTTC	CSVEDITWNIQYF
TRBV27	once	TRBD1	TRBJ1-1	TGTGCCAGCGATCCAATCTTTGGAGGGGGCCTAGGAACTGAAGCTTTCTTT	CASDPIFGGGLGTEAFF
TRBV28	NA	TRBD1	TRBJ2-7	TGTGCCAGCAGTTCCTACACAGGGGCAGGTCGCTACGAGCAGTACTTC	CASSSYTGAGRYEQYF
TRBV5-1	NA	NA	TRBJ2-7	TGCGCCAGCAGCTTGGGGTTGACCTACGAGCAGTACTTC	CASSLGLTYEQYF
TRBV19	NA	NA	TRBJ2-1	TGTGCCAGTAGTCCCGGGGATGAGCAGTTCTTC	CASSPGDEQFF
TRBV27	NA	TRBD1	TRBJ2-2	TGTGCCAGCAGAGACAGGGGGCGAGACACCGGGGAGCTGTTTTTT	CASRDRGRDTGELFF
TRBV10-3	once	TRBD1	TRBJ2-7	TGTGCCATCAGTGAGTTCCGGGACAGGGTGAAAGGGACCTACGAGCAGTACTTC	CAISEFRDRVKGTYEQYF
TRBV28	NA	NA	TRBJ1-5	TGTGCCAGCAGTTTGGACAGTAGGAGCAATCAGCCCCAGCATTTT	CASSLDSRSNQPQHF
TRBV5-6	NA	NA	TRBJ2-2	TGTGCCAGCAGCACCTACCTCGACAGTCTCCTGAACACCGGGGAGCTGTTTTTT	CASSTYLDSLLNTGELFF
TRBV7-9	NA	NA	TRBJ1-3	TGTGCCAGCAGCTTAGTTCGGAGCTCTGGAAACACCATATATTTT	CASSLVRSSGNTIYF
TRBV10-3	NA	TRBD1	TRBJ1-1	TGTGCCATCAGGGACAGGGGGCAGGGGAACACTGAAGCTTTCTTT	CAIRDRGQGNTEAFF
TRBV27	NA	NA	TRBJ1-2	TGTGCCAGCAGTTCGATCCCTCGTGGACGGCATAACTATGGCTACACCTTC	CASSSIPRGRHNYGYTF
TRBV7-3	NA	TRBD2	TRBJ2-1	TGTGCCAGCAGTTTAATGGGCGGGAGGGCCAACGAGCAGTTCTTC	CASSLMGGRANEQFF
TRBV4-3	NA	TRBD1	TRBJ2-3	TGCGCCAGCAGCCAAGATCTTTGGGACAGGGGGGCAGATACGCAGTATTTT	CASSQDLWDRGADTQYF